The T cell receptor beta chain described here comes from a study of T cells in Graves' hyperthyroidism and ophthalmopathy. For the study at large: Blood was drawn when the patient was first diagnosed and still untreated.

Turning to this clonotype: The antigen remains undetermined.

This CDR3 is built from 12 residues. V was cut by 5 bases and J by 2 bases, with 6 bases left in between. Per germline, CDR1 SNHLY and CDR2 FYNNEI. Patients aged 18 to 65 had newly diagnosed hyperthyroidism lasting under 2 months. The source material, RNA transcripts, was used to amplify TCR beta CDR3 regions. Using the HTBI primer set, a first-round RT-PCR was run on the TCR CDR3. TCRdb reanalysed the multiplex PCR reads using MiXCR and keeps one entry per CDR3 protein. The repertoire holds about 300,000 distinct CDR3 sequences, with around 16% as singletons. Study-wide points: Separation of ophthalmopathy from stable hyperthyroidism was achieved by a 13 V-J model. A median roughly six months before onset, the model predicted ophthalmopathy.

This receptor was taken from a man in his thirties or forties with Graves' hyperthyroidism. The chain is built from TRBV2 and TRBJ1-2; the D is unclear. Sequences were obtained from blood. The CDR3 DNA is TGTGCCAGCAGTCAAGAGAACTATGGCTACACCTTC. This codes for CASSQENYGYTF. Full variable domain (rest looked up from reference TRBV2 and TRBJ1-2): EPEVTQTPSHQVTQMGQEVILRCVPISNHLYFYWYRQILGQKVEFLVSFYNNEISEKSEIFDDQFSVERPDGSNFTLKIRSTKLEDSAMYFCASSQENYGYTFGSGTRLTVV.